Each of the 22 T cell receptor beta chains below was sequenced from the same sample in a study of blood T cell repertoires in COVID-19. Only in-frame clones appear in the TCRdb table, and some are missing; sequencing was by immunoSEQ multiplex PCR. The sample consists of roughly 130,000 clones, around 87% of them appearing once. The sequenced material came from peripheral blood. Receptors were obtained from a woman between 55 and 75 years old with acute or convalescent COVID-19.

This clone was seen once. This chain uses TRBV6-5 with TRBJ1-3; D uncertain. This CDR3 has 13 amino acids. Per the germline V gene, CDR1 is MNHEY and CDR2 is SVGAGI. Trimming cost V 4 bases and J 4 bases, with 8 bases left between them. The CDR3 reads CASSSPGGNTIYF. The CDR3, as DNA: TGTGCCAGCAGTTCCCCGGGAGGAAACACCATATATTTT.

V is TRBV7-2 and J is TRBJ2-1, with 7 bases matching TRBD2. Germline trimming cut 6 bases from V and 13 bases from J; bases unmatched to any gene: 6. The CDR3 runs 11 residues. Germline V gene data show CDR1 as SGHTA and CDR2 as FQGNSA. As DNA, the CDR3 is TGTGCCAGCAGTGGCCTAGCGGCCCAGTTCTTC. Encoded protein: CASSGLAAQFF.

The chain couples TRBV7-8 to TRBJ2-3; 12 bases align to TRBD2. The germline V gene encodes CDR1 SGHVS and CDR2 FQNEAQ. The CDR3 is 16 residues long. The V segment lost 5 bases and the J segment 7 bases; nucleotides outside the gene matches: 10. Here the CDR3 DNA reads TGTGCCAGCAGCCCCCTCCTAGCGGGAGGGCGATATACGCAGTATTTT. It specifies CASSPLLAGGRYTQYF.

CDR3 in DNA: TGTGCCAGTAGCTTCACTGACAGGTTGAACACTGAAGCTTTCTTT. This translates into CASSFTDRLNTEAFF. The chain carries TRBV19 and TRBJ1-1; D might be TRBD1 (6 bases). The CDR3 is 15 amino acids. Deletions cut 6 bases from V and 0 bases from J, with 14 bases between. The germline V gene encodes CDR1 LNHDA and CDR2 SQIVND (reference sequence).

The genes are TRBV5-4 and TRBJ2-3, with 10 bases fitting TRBD1. The CDR3 sequence is 16 residues long. V was clipped by 5 bases and J by 3 bases; unmatched bases: 9. Germline values: CDR1 SGHNT, CDR2 YYREEE (reference sequence). Here the CDR3 DNA reads TGTGCCAGCAGACCGACAGGGGGCATGGGGACAGATACGCAGTATTTT. Translating it yields CASRPTGGMGTDTQYF.

The chain is built from TRBV6-6 and TRBJ2-1; tentatively, D is TRBD2 (5 bases). Trimming cost V 5 bases and J 8 bases, with 16 bases left between them. The CDR3 has 14 residues. Germline V gene lookup returns CDR1 MNHNY and CDR2 SVGAGI (reference sequence). The CDR3 region has the DNA TGTGCCAGCAGTAACCAGCCGGGGTTTGATGAGCAGTTCTTC. Protein: CASSNQPGFDEQFF.

The chain has TRBV12-5 and TRBJ2-1; maybe TRBD2 (5 bases). Trimming removed 6 bases at V and 6 bases at J, with 12 bases between. Germline V gene sequence: CDR1 LGHNT, CDR2 FRNRAP. This CDR3 contains 13 residues. The CDR3 spells CASGGSSTNEQFF. CDR3 coding DNA: TGTGCTAGTGGCGGATCTAGCACCAATGAGCAGTTCTTC.

The gene calls are TRBV6-5 and TRBJ1-1; 7 nucleotides line up with TRBD1. V was clipped by 6 bases and J by 1 base; unmatched bases: 5. This CDR3 comprises 14 residues. The germline CDR1 and CDR2 sequences are MNHEY and SVGAGI. As DNA, the CDR3 is TGTGCCAGCAGGGGGGGACAGACGAACACTGAAGCTTTCTTT. Its translation is CASRGGQTNTEAFF.

V usage is TRBV28 and J usage is TRBJ1-1; a possible D gene is TRBD1 (5 bases). The germline CDR1 and CDR2 sequences are MDHEN and SYDVKM. Trimming pared 3 bases from V and 8 bases from J, leaving 13 bases between. The CDR3 totals 13 residues. CDR3 DNA: TGTGCCAGCAGTTTGCGGGGACCGTTGGAAGCTTTCTTT. Translating it yields CASSLRGPLEAFF. Full variable domain (outside the CDR3, taken from reference TRBV28 and TRBJ1-1): DVKVTQSSRYLVKRTGEKVFLECVQDMDHENMFWYRQDPGLGLRLIYFSYDVKMKEKGDIPEGYSVSREKKERFSLILESASTNQTSMYLCASSLRGPLEAFFGQGTRLTVV.

This sequence joins TRBV6-5 and TRBJ2-5; the match to TRBD2 covers 10 bases. The CDR3 has 15 residues. The germline V gene encodes CDR1 MNHEY and CDR2 SVGAGI. J was trimmed by 2 bases and V by 6 bases; bases with no gene match: 6. In nucleotides, the CDR3 is TGTGCCAGCAGCGCCAGGACTAGCGGACAAGAGACCCAGTACTTC. The encoded protein is CASSARTSGQETQYF.

The chain recombines TRBV4-2 with TRBJ1-4; D may be TRBD1 (5 bases). The CDR3 contains 16 residues. Germline CDR1 is LGHNA and CDR2 is YNFKEQ. Trimming stripped 2 bases from V and 8 bases from J, with 18 bases between. The CDR3 DNA sequence: TGTGCCAGCAGCCAATTAATCGGGACCGCGGGAGAAAAACTGTTTTTT. It is translated as CASSQLIGTAGEKLFF.

The chain employs TRBV5-6 and TRBJ1-1, with D maybe TRBD1 (5 bases). Germline V gives CDR1 SGHDT, CDR2 YYEEEE. This CDR3 contains 14 residues. V shed 0 bases and J shed 7 bases, with 13 bases lying between them. CDR3 in DNA: TGTGCCAGCAGCTTGGCCCAGGGTTCATTTGAAGCTTTCTTT. Residues: CASSLAQGSFEAFF. The full variable domain, rest sourced from reference TRBV5-6 and TRBJ1-1, is DAGVTQSPTHLIKTRGQQVTLRCSPKSGHDTVSWYQQALGQGPQFIFQYYEEEERQRGNFPDRFSGHQFPNYSSELNVNALLLGDSALYLCASSLAQGSFEAFFGQGTRLTVV.

The chain couples TRBV3-1 (or the pseudogene TRBV3-2) to TRBJ1-6, with 7 bases matching TRBD1. The CDR3 runs to 14 residues. V gave up 4 bases and J gave up 9 bases; unmatched junction bases: 6. Per germline, CDR1 LGHDT and CDR2 YNNKEL (reference sequence). In DNA form, the CDR3 reads TGTGCCAGCAGCCTATCAGGGGGAATTTCACCCCTCCACTTT. It is translated as CASSLSGGISPLHF.

In this sample, this clone turned up a few times. CDR3 protein: CASSLEIRNTEAFF. The DNA of the CDR3 is TGCGCCAGCAGCTTGGAAATCCGGAACACTGAAGCTTTCTTT. The chain recombines TRBV5-1 with TRBJ1-1; no reliable D call. Germline loops: CDR1 SGHRS, CDR2 YFSETQ. There are 14 residues in the CDR3. Trimming shortened V by 0 bases and J by 1 base, and 7 bases separated the two germline ends.

V and J are TRBV18 and TRBJ2-7; 8 positions match TRBD2. CDR1 and CDR2 (germline): KGHSH, LQKENI. J was trimmed by 3 bases and V by 0 bases; bases with no gene match: 7. The CDR3 consists of 16 residues. The CDR3 region is CASSPPSGLGDYEQYF. The CDR3 DNA reads TGTGCCAGCTCACCACCGTCGGGACTAGGCGACTACGAGCAGTACTTC.

This clone occurred once. The genes are TRBV27 and TRBJ2-2; TRBD2 aligns across 10 bases. Germline V gene sequence: CDR1 MNHEY, CDR2 SMNVEV (reference sequence). The CDR3 consists of 13 residues. V lost 10 bases, J lost 8 bases, and 7 bases stayed unmatched. The DNA for the CDR3 is TGTGCCACGAGCGGGAGGGCCTGGGGGGAGCTGTTTTTT. Protein product: CATSGRAWGELFF.

This chain links TRBV28 with TRBJ1-1; 9 positions agree with TRBD1. The CDR3 runs to 15 residues. From germline, CDR1 is MDHEN and CDR2 SYDVKM. The J segment lost 4 bases and the V segment lost 6 bases, leaving 9 bases of the junction unmatched. The CDR3 coding sequence is TGTGCCAGCAGGCTTACAGGGGGCGGGGGCACTGAAGCTTTCTTT. The encoded protein is CASRLTGGGGTEAFF.

This clone showed up just a few times. The chain combines TRBV19 with TRBJ1-1, with D possibly TRBD1 on 5 matching bases. The CDR3 runs to 15 residues. Per the germline V gene, CDR1 is LNHDA and CDR2 is SQIVND (reference sequence). V lost 6 bases and J 1 base, leaving 15 bases between the germline ends. CDR3 sequence: CASSAPETANTEAFF. The CDR3 DNA is TGTGCCAGTAGCGCCCCCGAGACAGCGAACACTGAAGCTTTCTTT. Combining the CDR3 with reference TRBV19 and TRBJ1-1 gives the whole variable domain DGGITQSPKYLFRKEGQNVTLSCEQNLNHDAMYWYRQDPGQGLRLIYYSQIVNDFQKGDIAEGYSVSREKKESFPLTVTSAQKNPTAFYLCASSAPETANTEAFFGQGTRLTVV.

The chain couples TRBV27 to TRBJ2-7; 10 bases align to TRBD1. Trimming removed 6 bases from V and 5 bases from J; junction bases left unmatched: 7. The V gene's germline CDR1 is MNHEY and CDR2 SMNVEV (reference sequence). This CDR3 comprises 14 residues. In DNA, the CDR3 is TGTGCCAGCAGCCCGGGACAGGGGTTCAACGAGCAGTACGTC. Protein product: CASSPGQGFNEQYV.

The chain combines TRBV7-9 with TRBJ1-2; D is perhaps TRBD1 (6 bases). The CDR3 has 16 amino acids. The V gene lost 5 bases and the J gene lost 4 bases, with 20 bases spanning the gap. Per the germline V gene, CDR1 is SEHNR and CDR2 is FQNEAQ (reference sequence). CDR3 coding DNA: TGTGCCAGCAGCCCCGCCGGGGGGGCCCCCATCTATGGCTACACCTTC. Translation gives CASSPAGGAPIYGYTF. The full variable domain, its missing parts supplied by reference TRBV7-9 and TRBJ1-2, is DTGVSQNPRHKITKRGQNVTFRCDPISEHNRLYWYRQTLGQGPEFLTYFQNEAQLEKSRLLSDRFSAERPKGSFSTLEIQRTEQGDSAMYLCASSPAGGAPIYGYTFGSGTRLTVV.

The V call is TRBV2, the J call TRBJ1-6; D is perhaps TRBD1 (6 bases). Trimming removed 6 bases at V and 4 bases at J, with 13 bases between. The CDR3 is 15 amino acids. Per the germline V gene, CDR1 is SNHLY and CDR2 is FYNNEI. CDR3 nucleotides: TGTGCCAGCAGAGGACAGAAAACTTATAATTCACCCCTCCACTTT. As protein: CASRGQKTYNSPLHF.

The rearrangement uses TRBV29-1 and TRBJ1-1, with D tentatively TRBD1 (5 bases). Trimming removed 2 bases from V and 4 bases from J, with 14 bases in between. CDR1 SQVTM and CDR2 ANQGSEA come from the germline V gene. The CDR3 has 14 residues. CDR3 region: CSVESRRGGTEAFF. In DNA form, the CDR3 reads TGCAGCGTTGAATCCAGGCGGGGGGGCACTGAAGCTTTCTTT.